This T cell receptor (beta chain) was identified in a study of preoperative IRX-2 immunotherapy in early breast cancer. The germline V gene has CDR1 SGHVS and CDR2 FNYEAQ. The CDR3 extends over 14 amino acids. With 5 bases removed from V and 1 base from J, the gap between germline ends came to 10 bases. TCRdb keeps only in-frame clones here, not all; method: immunoSEQ multiplex PCR. The sample lists some 30,000 clones; around 90% were seen once. The treatment: preoperative locoregional IRX-2 cytokine immunotherapy. Preoperative locoregional IRX-2 cytokine immunotherapy was tested in the phase Ib source study.

The specimen was collected from a patient treated with IRX-2 immunotherapy. The receptor comes from a human donor with breast cancer. J is TRBJ2-3 and V is TRBV7-6, with no clear D. CDR3 sequence reads: CASSMSRGTDTQYF. The CDR3, as DNA: TGTGCCAGCAGCATGTCCCGGGGCACAGATACGCAGTATTTT.